This TCR beta chain was sequenced in a study of blood T cell repertoires in COVID-19. Study overall: Samples came from the United States, Italy and Spain, spanning acute and convalescent COVID-19.

Authors' methods: Estimates of nucleated cell counts were drawn from the amplification of reference gene primers. TCRdb keeps only in-frame clones here, not all; method: immunoSEQ multiplex PCR. V and J calls and clone size are those listed in that table; D and trimming were worked out from the DNA. The repertoire has some 370,000 clones, approximately 87% of them found once; the top ten carry about 10%. Germline CDR1 and CDR2: SNHLY and FYNNEI. CDR3 length: 13 amino acids. V shed 4 bases and J 10 bases; nucleotides not matched to a gene: 4. The gene calls are TRBV2 and TRBJ2-7, with 13 bases lining up with TRBD2. Sequenced material: peripheral blood. This TCR came from a woman aged 25 to 39 with COVID-19, enrolled during active disease. This chain's CDR3 is CASSVGLAGFQYF. Written as DNA, the CDR3 is TGTGCCAGCAGTGTGGGACTAGCGGGATTTCAGTACTTC. Filled out from reference TRBV2 and TRBJ2-7, the complete variable domain reads EPEVTQTPSHQVTQMGQEVILRCVPISNHLYFYWYRQILGQKVEFLVSFYNNEISEKSEIFDDQFSVERPDGSNFTLKIRSTKLEDSAMYFCASSVGLAGFQYFGPGTRLTVT.